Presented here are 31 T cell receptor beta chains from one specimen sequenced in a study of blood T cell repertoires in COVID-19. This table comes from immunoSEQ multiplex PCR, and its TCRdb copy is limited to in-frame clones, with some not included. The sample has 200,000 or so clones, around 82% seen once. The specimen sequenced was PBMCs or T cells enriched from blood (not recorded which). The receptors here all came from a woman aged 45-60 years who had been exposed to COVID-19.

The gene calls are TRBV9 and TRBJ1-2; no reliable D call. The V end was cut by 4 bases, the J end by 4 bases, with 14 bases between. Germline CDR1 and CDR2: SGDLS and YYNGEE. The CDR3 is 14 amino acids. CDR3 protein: CASSRGLRSYGYTF. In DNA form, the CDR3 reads TGTGCCAGCAGCCGTGGCCTAAGGAGCTATGGCTACACCTTC.

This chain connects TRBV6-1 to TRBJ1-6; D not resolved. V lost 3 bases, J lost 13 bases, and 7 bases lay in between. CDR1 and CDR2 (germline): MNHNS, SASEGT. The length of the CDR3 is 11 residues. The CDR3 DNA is TGTGCCAGCAGTGAGCGGGTCCCCCTCCACTTT. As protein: CASSERVPLHF.

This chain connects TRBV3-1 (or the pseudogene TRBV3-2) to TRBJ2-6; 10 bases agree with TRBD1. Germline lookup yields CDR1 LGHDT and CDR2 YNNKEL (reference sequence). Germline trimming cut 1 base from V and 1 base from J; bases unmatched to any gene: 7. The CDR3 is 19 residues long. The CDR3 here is CASSQVPGQGPSGANVLTF. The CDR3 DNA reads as TGTGCCAGCAGCCAAGTTCCGGGACAGGGGCCTTCTGGGGCCAACGTCCTGACTTTC.

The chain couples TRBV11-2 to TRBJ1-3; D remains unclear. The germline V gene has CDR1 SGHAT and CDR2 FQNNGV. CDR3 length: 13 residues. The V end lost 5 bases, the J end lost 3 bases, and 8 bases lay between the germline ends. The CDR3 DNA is TGTGCCAGCAGCCCCTCGCGTGGAAACACCATATATTTT. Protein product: CASSPSRGNTIYF.

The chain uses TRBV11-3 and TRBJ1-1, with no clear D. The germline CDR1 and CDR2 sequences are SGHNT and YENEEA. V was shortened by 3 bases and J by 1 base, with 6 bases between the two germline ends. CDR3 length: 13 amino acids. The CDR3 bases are TGTGCCAGCAGCTTCCAGTCGAACACTGAAGCTTTCTTT. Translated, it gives CASSFQSNTEAFF.

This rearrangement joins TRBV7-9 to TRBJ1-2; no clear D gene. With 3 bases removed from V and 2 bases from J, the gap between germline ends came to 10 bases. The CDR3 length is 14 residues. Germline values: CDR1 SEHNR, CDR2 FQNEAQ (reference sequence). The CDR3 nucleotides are TGTGCCAGCAGCTTTGACGGACTAAACTATGGCTACACCTTC. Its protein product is CASSFDGLNYGYTF.

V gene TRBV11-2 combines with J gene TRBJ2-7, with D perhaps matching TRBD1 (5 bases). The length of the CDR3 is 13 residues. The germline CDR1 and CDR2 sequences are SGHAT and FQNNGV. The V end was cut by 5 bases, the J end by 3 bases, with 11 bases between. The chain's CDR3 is CASSLRTNYEQYF. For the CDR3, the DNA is TGTGCCAGCAGCCTTCGGACAAACTACGAGCAGTACTTC.

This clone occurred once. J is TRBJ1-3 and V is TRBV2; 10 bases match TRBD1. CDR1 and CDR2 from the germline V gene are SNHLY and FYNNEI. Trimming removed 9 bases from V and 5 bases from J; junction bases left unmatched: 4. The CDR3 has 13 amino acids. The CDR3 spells CASQDRGRNTIYF. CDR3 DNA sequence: TGTGCCAGTCAGGACAGGGGGAGAAACACCATATATTTT.

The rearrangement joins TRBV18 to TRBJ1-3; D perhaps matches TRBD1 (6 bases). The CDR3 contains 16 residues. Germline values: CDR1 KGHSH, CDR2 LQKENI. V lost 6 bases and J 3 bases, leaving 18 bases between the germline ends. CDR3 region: CASSRILQGSGNTIYF. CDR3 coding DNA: TGTGCCAGCTCGCGAATACTACAGGGAAGTGGAAACACCATATATTTT. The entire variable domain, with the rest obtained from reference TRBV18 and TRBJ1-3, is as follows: NAGVMQNPRHLVRRRGQEARLRCSPMKGHSHVYWYRQLPEEGLKFMVYLQKENIIDESGMPKERFSAEFPKEGPSILRIQQVVRGDSAAYFCASSRILQGSGNTIYFGEGSWLTVV.

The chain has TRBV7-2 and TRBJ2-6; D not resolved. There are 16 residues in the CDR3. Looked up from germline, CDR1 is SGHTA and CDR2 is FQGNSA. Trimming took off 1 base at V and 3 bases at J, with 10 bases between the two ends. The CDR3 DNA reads TGTGCCAGCAGCTTAGAGCTGCCCCATGGGGCCAACGTCCTGACTTTC. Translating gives CASSLELPHGANVLTF.

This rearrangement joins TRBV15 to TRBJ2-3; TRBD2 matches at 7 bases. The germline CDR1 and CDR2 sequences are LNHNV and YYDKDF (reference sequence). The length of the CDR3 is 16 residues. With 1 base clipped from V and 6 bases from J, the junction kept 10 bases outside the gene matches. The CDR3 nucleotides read TGTGCCACCAGCAGAGTTCCGGGGGGAACGGCGGATACGCAGTATTTT. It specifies CATSRVPGGTADTQYF.

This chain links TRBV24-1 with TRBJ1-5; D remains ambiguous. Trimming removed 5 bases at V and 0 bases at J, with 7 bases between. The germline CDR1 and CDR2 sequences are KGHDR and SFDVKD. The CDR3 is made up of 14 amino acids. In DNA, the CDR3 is TGTGCCACCAGTGGGAGCATTAGCAATCAGCCCCAGCATTTT. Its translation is CATSGSISNQPQHF.

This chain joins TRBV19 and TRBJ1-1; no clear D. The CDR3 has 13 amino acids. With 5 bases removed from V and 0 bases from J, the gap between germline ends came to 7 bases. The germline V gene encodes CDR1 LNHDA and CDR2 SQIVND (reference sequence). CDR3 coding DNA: TGTGCCAGTAGTTCGGTAATGAACACTGAAGCTTTCTTT. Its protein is CASSSVMNTEAFF.

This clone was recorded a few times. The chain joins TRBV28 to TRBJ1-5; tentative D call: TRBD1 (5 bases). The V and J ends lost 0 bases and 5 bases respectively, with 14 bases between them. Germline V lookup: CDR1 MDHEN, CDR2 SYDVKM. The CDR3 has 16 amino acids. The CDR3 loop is CASSLWVTAFDQPQHF. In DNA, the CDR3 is TGTGCCAGCAGTTTATGGGTGACAGCGTTTGATCAGCCCCAGCATTTT. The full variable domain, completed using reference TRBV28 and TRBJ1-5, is DVKVTQSSRYLVKRTGEKVFLECVQDMDHENMFWYRQDPGLGLRLIYFSYDVKMKEKGDIPEGYSVSREKKERFSLILESASTNQTSMYLCASSLWVTAFDQPQHFGDGTRLSIL.

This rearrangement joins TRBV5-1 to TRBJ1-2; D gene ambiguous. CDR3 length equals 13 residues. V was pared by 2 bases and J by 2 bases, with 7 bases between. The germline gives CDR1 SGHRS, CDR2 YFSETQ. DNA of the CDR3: TGCGCCAGCAGCTTACAGATAAACTATGGCTACACCTTC. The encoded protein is CASSLQINYGYTF. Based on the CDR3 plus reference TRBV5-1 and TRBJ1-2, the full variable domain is KAGVTQTPRYLIKTRGQQVTLSCSPISGHRSVSWYQQTPGQGLQFLFEYFSETQRNKGNFPGRFSGRQFSNSRSEMNVSTLELGDSALYLCASSLQINYGYTFGSGTRLTVV.

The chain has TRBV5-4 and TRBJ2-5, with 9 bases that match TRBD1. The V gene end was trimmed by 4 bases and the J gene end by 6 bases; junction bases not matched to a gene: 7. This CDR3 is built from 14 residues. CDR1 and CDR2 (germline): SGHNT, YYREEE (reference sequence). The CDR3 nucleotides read TGTGCCAGCAGCGCACGGGACAGGGTAAAGACCCAGTACTTC. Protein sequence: CASSARDRVKTQYF.

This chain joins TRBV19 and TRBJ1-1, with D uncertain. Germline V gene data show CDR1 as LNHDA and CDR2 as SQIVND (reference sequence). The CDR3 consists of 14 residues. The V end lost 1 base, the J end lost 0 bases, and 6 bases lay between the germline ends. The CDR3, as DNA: TGTGCCAGTAGTATAGTCGGGTTGAACACTGAAGCTTTCTTT. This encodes CASSIVGLNTEAFF.

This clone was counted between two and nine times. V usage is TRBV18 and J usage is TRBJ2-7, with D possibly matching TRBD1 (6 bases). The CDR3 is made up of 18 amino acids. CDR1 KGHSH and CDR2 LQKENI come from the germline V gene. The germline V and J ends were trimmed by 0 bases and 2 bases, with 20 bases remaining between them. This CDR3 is CASSPPITGQKRPYEQYF. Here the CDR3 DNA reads TGTGCCAGCTCACCACCGATCACAGGGCAGAAACGTCCCTACGAGCAGTACTTC.

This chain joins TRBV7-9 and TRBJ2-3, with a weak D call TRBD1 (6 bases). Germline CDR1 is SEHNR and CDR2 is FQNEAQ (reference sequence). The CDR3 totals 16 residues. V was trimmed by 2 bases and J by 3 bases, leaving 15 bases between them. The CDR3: CASSLFPRGGTDTQYF. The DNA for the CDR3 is TGTGCCAGCAGCTTATTCCCTAGAGGGGGAACAGATACGCAGTATTTT.

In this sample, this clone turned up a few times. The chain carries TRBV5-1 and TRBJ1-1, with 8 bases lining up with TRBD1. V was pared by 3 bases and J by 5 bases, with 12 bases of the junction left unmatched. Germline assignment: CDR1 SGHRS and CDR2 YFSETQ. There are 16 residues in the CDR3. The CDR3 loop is CASSWGTGGVWTEAFF. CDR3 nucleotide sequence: TGCGCCAGCAGCTGGGGGACAGGTGGAGTTTGGACTGAAGCTTTCTTT.

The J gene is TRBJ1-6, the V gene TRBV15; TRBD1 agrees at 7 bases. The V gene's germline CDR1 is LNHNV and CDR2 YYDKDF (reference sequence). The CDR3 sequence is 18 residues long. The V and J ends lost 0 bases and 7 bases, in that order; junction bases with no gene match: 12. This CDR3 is CATSRDRAGGQRNSPLHF. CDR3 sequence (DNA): TGTGCCACCAGCAGAGATAGGGCCGGGGGACAGAGAAATTCACCCCTCCACTTT.

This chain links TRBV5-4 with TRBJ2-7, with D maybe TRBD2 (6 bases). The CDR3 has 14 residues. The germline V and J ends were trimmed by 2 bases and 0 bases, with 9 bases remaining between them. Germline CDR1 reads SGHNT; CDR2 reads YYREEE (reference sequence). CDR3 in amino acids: CASSFGGSSYEQYF. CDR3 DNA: TGTGCCAGCAGCTTCGGGGGAAGCTCCTACGAGCAGTACTTC.

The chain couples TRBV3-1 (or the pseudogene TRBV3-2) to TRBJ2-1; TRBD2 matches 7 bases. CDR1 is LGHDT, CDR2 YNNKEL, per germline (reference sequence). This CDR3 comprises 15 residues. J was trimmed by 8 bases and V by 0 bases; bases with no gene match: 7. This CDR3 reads CASSQDWRGTDEQFF. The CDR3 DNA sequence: TGTGCCAGCAGCCAAGATTGGCGGGGGACCGATGAGCAGTTCTTC.

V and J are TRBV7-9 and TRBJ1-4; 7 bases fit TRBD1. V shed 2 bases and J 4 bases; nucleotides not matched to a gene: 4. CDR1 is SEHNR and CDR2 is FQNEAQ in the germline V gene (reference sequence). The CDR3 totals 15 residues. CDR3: CASSLRTGVNEKLFF. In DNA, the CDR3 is TGTGCCAGCAGCTTACGGACAGGAGTTAATGAAAAACTGTTTTTT.

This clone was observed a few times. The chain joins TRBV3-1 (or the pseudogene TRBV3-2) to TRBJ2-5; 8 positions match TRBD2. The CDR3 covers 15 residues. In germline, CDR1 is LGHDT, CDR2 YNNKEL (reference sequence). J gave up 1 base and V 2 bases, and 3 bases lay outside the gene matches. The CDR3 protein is CASSQSGGLQETQYF. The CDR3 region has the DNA TGTGCCAGCAGCCAAAGCGGGGGTCTCCAAGAGACCCAGTACTTC.

The CDR3 spells CASSLSGTGRFAGYTF. The CDR3 DNA sequence: TGTGCCAGCAGCCTATCCGGGACAGGGAGGTTCGCAGGCTACACCTTC. The V and J genes are TRBV13 and TRBJ1-2, with 9 bases fitting TRBD1. Trimming removed 5 bases from V and 8 bases from J; junction bases left unmatched: 15. The CDR3 runs to 16 residues. Germline loops: CDR1 PRHDT, CDR2 FYEKMQ (reference sequence).

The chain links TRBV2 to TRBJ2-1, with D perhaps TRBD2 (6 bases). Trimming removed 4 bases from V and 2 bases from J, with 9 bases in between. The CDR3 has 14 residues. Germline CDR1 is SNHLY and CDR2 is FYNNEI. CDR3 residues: CASSVLAAYNEQFF. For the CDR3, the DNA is TGTGCCAGCAGTGTTTTAGCGGCCTACAATGAGCAGTTCTTC.

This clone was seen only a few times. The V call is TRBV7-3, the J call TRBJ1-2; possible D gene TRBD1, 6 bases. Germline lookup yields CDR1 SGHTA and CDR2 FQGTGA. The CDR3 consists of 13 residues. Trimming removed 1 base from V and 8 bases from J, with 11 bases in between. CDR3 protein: CASSLSGGTGYTF. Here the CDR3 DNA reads TGTGCCAGCAGCTTAAGCGGGGGCACGGGCTACACCTTC. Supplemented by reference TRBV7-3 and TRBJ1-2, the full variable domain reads GAGVSQTPSNKVTEKGKYVELRCDPISGHTALYWYRQSLGQGPEFLIYFQGTGAADDSGLPNDRFFAVRPEGSVSTLKIQRTERGDSAVYLCASSLSGGTGYTFGSGTRLTVV.

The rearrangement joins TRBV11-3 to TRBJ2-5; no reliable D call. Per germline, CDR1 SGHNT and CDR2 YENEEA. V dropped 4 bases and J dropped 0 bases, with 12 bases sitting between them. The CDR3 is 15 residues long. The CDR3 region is CASSSRAEDQETQYF. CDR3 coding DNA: TGTGCCAGCAGCTCACGAGCTGAGGACCAAGAGACCCAGTACTTC. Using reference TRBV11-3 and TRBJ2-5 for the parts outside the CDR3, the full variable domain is EAGVVQSPRYKIIEKKQPVAFWCNPISGHNTLYWYLQNLGQGPELLIRYENEEAVDDSQLPKDRFSAERLKGVDSTLKIQPAELGDSAVYLCASSSRAEDQETQYFGPGTRLLVL.

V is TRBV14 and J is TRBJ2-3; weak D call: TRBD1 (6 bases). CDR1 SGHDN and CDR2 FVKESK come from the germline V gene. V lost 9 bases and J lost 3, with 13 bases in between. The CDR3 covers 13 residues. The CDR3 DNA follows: TGTGCCAGTTCCGTGGACAGAACAGATACGCAGTATTTT. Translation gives CASSVDRTDTQYF. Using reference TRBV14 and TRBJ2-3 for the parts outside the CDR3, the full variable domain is EAGVTQFPSHSVIEKGQTVTLRCDPISGHDNLYWYRRVMGKEIKFLLHFVKESKQDESGMPNNRFLAERTGGTYSTLKVQPAELEDSGVYFCASSVDRTDTQYFGPGTRLTVL.

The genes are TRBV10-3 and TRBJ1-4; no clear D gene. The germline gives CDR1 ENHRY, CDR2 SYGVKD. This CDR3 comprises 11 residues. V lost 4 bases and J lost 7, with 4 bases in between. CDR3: CAISVAEKLFF. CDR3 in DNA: TGTGCCATCAGTGTAGCTGAAAAACTGTTTTTT.